The entry below describes one TCR beta chain. Antigen specificity is unknown. This entry comes from a study of siplizumab effects on memory and regulatory T cells. Assay: immunoSEQ multiplex PCR; the TCRdb copy retains only in-frame clones and omits some. The sample carries 80,000 to 130,000 clones, 92% recorded once. Study-wide findings and caveats: Assignment to unstimulated subsets succeeded for only a minor fraction of the alloreactive clones.

This CDR3 comprises 14 residues. The germline V and J ends were trimmed by 1 base and 1 base, with 7 bases remaining between them. From germline, CDR1 is SGHAT and CDR2 FQNNGV. The clonotype comes from a human donor in good health. The rearrangement uses TRBV11-2 and TRBJ1-1; D is unresolved. Sequenced sample: Tregs sorted from blood. The CDR3 sequence is CASSLGWGNTEAFF. DNA of the CDR3: TGTGCCAGCAGCTTAGGTTGGGGGAACACTGAAGCTTTCTTT.